This passage covers 6 T cell receptor beta chains from one sample sequenced in a study of OX40 agonist ivuxolimab in advanced cancers. Some clones are missing from TCRdb's copy, which holds only in-frame ones; the method was immunoSEQ multiplex PCR. The sample contains 89,000 or so clones, about 89% of which appear only once. Sequences were derived from CD4+ or CD8+ T cells sorted from blood, sampled in a trial of the OX40 agonist ivuxolimab. The receptor set was obtained from an adult with an advanced solid tumor such as melanoma, head and neck, liver or kidney cancer.

CDR3 coding DNA: TGCAGCGTCGCACTAGCGGGAAGCTCCTACAATGAGCAGTTCTTC. As protein: CSVALAGSSYNEQFF. This chain links TRBV29-1 with TRBJ2-1; 10 positions agree with TRBD2. This CDR3 is built from 15 residues. Germline values: CDR1 SQVTM, CDR2 ANQGSEA. With V trimmed by 6 bases and J by 0 bases, 5 bases remained unmatched.

The chain couples TRBV9 to TRBJ2-4; D may be TRBD1 (5 bases). Germline values: CDR1 SGDLS, CDR2 YYNGEE. The CDR3 spans 16 residues. V dropped 4 bases and J dropped 4 bases, with 18 bases sitting between them. Written as DNA, the CDR3 is TGTGCCAGCAGCCTTACAATCGAAGGACAAAAAAACATTCAGTACTTC. This sequence encodes CASSLTIEGQKNIQYF.

The chain recombines TRBV2 with TRBJ2-7; weak D call: TRBD1 (5 bases). Trimming took off 6 bases at V and 2 bases at J, with 14 bases between the two ends. Germline V lookup: CDR1 SNHLY, CDR2 FYNNEI. The CDR3 is 14 residues long. The CDR3 loop reads CASRGRQPPYEQYV. CDR3 DNA sequence: TGTGCCAGCAGGGGGCGACAGCCTCCCTACGAGCAGTACGTC.

V is TRBV9 and J is TRBJ2-1; the D gene could be TRBD1 or TRBD2 (5 bases each). Germline V lookup: CDR1 SGDLS, CDR2 YYNGEE. The V end was cut by 2 bases, the J end by 0 bases, with 12 bases between. This CDR3 is built from 16 residues. In DNA, the CDR3 is TGTGCCAGCAGCGTGAGGGGCCAAAGCTCCTACAATGAGCAGTTCTTC. As protein: CASSVRGQSSYNEQFF.

This chain connects TRBV7-9 to TRBJ2-1; the match to TRBD1 covers 8 bases. Germline CDR1 SEHNR, CDR2 FQNEAQ (reference sequence). This CDR3 contains 15 residues. The ends lost 5 bases at V and 8 bases at J; junction bases unmatched: 11. CDR3 protein: CASSTPGTGHDEQFF. In DNA form, the CDR3 reads TGTGCCAGCAGCACACCCGGGACAGGCCACGATGAGCAGTTCTTC. Based on the CDR3 plus reference TRBV7-9 and TRBJ2-1, the full variable domain is DTGVSQNPRHKITKRGQNVTFRCDPISEHNRLYWYRQTLGQGPEFLTYFQNEAQLEKSRLLSDRFSAERPKGSFSTLEIQRTEQGDSAMYLCASSTPGTGHDEQFFGPGTRLTVL.

This rearrangement joins TRBV7-2 to TRBJ2-3; TRBD2 matches at 8 bases. The ends lost 1 base at V and 3 bases at J; junction bases unmatched: 6. The germline V gene encodes CDR1 SGHTA and CDR2 FQGNSA. This CDR3 spans 16 amino acids. The CDR3 bases are TGTGCCAGCAGCTTAGGGGCGGGAGGAGGGACAGATACGCAGTATTTT. This gives the protein CASSLGAGGGTDTQYF.